The T cell receptor (beta chain) described here comes from a study of cytomegalovirus exposure and HLA in healthy donors. The PCR was carried out with 60 Vbeta primers and 13 Jbeta primers. Sequenced by immunoSEQ multiplex PCR; TCRdb stores in-frame clones only, minus some. Of around 150,000 clones in the sample, 70% to 80% are singletons; the top ten hold 1.8%. Study-level findings and limits: An Asian-associated ancestry cluster reportedly showed fewer N-insertions than the roughly 670-donor mean in a later analysis.

This clone occurred a few times. Its antigen remains unidentified. Germline CDR1 reads SGHTA; CDR2 reads FQGNSA. Trimming removed 7 bases at V and 1 base at J, with 12 bases between. CDR3 size: 14 residues. This TCR was sampled from a female donor in good health and CMV-seropositive. Sequencing was carried out using PBMCs. This chain joins TRBV7-2 and TRBJ2-3, with D perhaps matching TRBD2 (6 bases). The CDR3 sequence is CASTRASGTDTQYF. The CDR3 DNA reads as TGTGCCAGCACCCGTGCTAGCGGCACAGATACGCAGTATTTT.